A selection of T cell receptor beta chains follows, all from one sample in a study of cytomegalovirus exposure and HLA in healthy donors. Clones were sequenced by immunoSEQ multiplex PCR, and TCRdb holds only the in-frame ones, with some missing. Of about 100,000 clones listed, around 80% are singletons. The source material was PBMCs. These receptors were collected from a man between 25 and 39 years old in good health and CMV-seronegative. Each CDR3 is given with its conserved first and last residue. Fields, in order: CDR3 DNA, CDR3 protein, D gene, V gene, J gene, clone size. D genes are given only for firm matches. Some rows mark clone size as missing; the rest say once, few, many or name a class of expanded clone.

DNA: TGTGCCAGCACCCCCGCCGGGGAATTGGGCAATCAGCCCCAGCATTTT
CDR3: CASTPAGELGNQPQHF
D: NA
V: TRBV28
J: TRBJ1-5
size: medium-sized

DNA: TGTGCCAGCAGCTTGTACGGTGCCCTCTATGGCTACACCTTC
CDR3: CASSLYGALYGYTF
D: NA
V: TRBV5-4
J: TRBJ1-2
size: once

DNA: TGTGCCAGCAGCTTAGTGCGGCAGGGAAACTATGGCTACACCTTC
CDR3: CASSLVRQGNYGYTF
D: NA
V: TRBV7-2
J: TRBJ1-2
size: NA

DNA: TGTGCCGTCGGACAGGTAGGGTCCTACGAGCAGTACTTC
CDR3: CAVGQVGSYEQYF
D: TRBD1
V: TRBV10-3
J: TRBJ2-7
size: NA

DNA: TGTGCCAGCATTCAGGCAAGGAACTCCTACGAGCAGTACTTC
CDR3: CASIQARNSYEQYF
D: NA
V: TRBV2
J: TRBJ2-7
size: NA

DNA: TGTGCCAGCAGCTTAACAGGGGATTCTGATGGCTATGGCTACACCTTC
CDR3: CASSLTGDSDGYGYTF
D: NA
V: TRBV7-3
J: TRBJ1-2
size: few

DNA: TGTGCCAGCAGGCCAAGCCTAGCGGGAAAGCAGTACTTC
CDR3: CASRPSLAGKQYF
D: TRBD2
V: TRBV2
J: TRBJ2-7
size: few

DNA: TGTGCCAGTAATGAGGGCGGCGGTACCTACGAGCAGTACTTC
CDR3: CASNEGGGTYEQYF
D: NA
V: TRBV19
J: TRBJ2-7
size: NA

DNA: TGTGCCAGCAGTGTGGGGGACTCCGGGGAGCTGTTTTTT
CDR3: CASSVGDSGELFF
D: NA
V: TRBV6-1
J: TRBJ2-2
size: NA

DNA: TGTGCCAGCAGTTTTTCACTAGCGAGGGAGACCCAGTACTTC
CDR3: CASSFSLARETQYF
D: TRBD2
V: TRBV28
J: TRBJ2-5
size: NA